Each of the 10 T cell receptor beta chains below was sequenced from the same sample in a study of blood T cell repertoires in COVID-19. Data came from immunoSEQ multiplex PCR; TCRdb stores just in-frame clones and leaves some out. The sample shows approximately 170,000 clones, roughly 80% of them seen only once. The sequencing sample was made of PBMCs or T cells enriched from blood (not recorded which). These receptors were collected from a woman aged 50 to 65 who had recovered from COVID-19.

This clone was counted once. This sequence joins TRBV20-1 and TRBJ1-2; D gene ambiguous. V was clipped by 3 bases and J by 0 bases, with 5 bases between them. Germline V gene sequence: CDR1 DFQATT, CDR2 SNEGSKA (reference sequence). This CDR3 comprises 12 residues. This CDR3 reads CSASLANYGYTF. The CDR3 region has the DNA TGCAGTGCTAGTTTAGCTAACTATGGCTACACCTTC.

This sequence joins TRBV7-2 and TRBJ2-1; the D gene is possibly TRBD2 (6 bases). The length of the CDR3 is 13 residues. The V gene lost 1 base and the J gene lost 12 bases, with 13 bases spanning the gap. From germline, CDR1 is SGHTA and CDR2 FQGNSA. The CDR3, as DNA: TGTGCCAGCAGCTTAGACGGCCCCGGGGGGCAGTTCTTC. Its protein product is CASSLDGPGGQFF.

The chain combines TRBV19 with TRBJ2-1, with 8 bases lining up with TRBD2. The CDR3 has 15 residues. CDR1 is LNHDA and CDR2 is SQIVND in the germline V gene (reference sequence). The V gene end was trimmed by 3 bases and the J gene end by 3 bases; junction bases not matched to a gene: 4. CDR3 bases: TGTGCCAGTAGTATCAGGGGACTAGACTACAATGAGCAGTTCTTC. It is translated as CASSIRGLDYNEQFF. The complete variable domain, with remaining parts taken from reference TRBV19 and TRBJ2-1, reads DGGITQSPKYLFRKEGQNVTLSCEQNLNHDAMYWYRQDPGQGLRLIYYSQIVNDFQKGDIAEGYSVSREKKESFPLTVTSAQKNPTAFYLCASSIRGLDYNEQFFGPGTRLTVL.

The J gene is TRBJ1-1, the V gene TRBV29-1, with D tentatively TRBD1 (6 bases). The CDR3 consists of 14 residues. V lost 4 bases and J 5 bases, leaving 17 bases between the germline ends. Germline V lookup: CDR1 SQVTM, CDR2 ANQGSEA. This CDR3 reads CSVVVRGARTEAFF. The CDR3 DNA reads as TGCAGCGTTGTAGTCCGGGGGGCGAGAACTGAAGCTTTCTTT.

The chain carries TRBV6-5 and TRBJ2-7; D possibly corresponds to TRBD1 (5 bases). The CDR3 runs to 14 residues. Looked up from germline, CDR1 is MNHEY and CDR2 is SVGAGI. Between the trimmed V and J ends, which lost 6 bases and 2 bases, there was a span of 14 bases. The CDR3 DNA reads TGTGCCAGCAGGTTACCTGGGGCCCCCTACGAGCAGTACTTC. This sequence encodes CASRLPGAPYEQYF.

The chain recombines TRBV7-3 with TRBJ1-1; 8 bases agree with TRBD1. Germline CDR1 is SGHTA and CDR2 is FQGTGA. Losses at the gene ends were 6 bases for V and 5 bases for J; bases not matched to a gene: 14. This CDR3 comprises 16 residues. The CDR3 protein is CASRPGQGIGWTEAFF. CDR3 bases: TGTGCCAGCAGACCCGGACAGGGAATAGGTTGGACTGAAGCTTTCTTT.

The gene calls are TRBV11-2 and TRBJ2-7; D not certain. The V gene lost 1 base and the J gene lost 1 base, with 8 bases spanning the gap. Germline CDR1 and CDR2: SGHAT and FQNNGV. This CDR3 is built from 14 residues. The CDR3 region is CASSLAFTSYEQYF. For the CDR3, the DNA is TGTGCCAGCAGCTTAGCTTTCACTTCCTACGAGCAGTACTTC.

The CDR3 nucleotides are TGCGCCAGCAGCCAAGAGATAGAGACAGGGGGCTCCTACGAGCAGTACTTC. Its protein product is CASSQEIETGGSYEQYF. The V gene is TRBV4-3, the J gene TRBJ2-7, with TRBD1 matching 9 bases. Germline V gene lookup returns CDR1 LGHNA and CDR2 YSLEER. CDR3 length equals 17 residues. V shed 0 bases, J shed 0 bases, and the junction held 6 bases outside the gene matches.

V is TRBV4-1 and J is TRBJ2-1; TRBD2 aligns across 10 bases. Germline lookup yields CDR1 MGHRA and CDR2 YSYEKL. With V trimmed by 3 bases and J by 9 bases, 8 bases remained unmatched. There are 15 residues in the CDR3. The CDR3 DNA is TGCGCCAGCAGCCAGGTTCTAGCGGGGGCGGGTGAGCAGTTCTTC. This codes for CASSQVLAGAGEQFF.

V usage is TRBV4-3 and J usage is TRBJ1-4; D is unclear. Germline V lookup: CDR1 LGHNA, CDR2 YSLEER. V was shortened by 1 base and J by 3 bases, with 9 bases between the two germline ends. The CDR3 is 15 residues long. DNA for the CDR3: TGCGCCAGCAGCCAAGCTCAGACTTCTAATGAAAAACTGTTTTTT. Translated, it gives CASSQAQTSNEKLFF.